The clone carrying this TCR beta chain was observed a handful of times. Its antigen is unknown. This sample was taken from a study of T-cell memory formation after mild COVID-19. General study points: Clones that contracted clustered mainly in CM and EM if CD4+ and in EMRA if CD8+.

The CDR3 runs to 15 residues. Germline V CDR1 and CDR2: SGHTA, FQGNSA. Germline trimming cut 5 bases from V and 6 bases from J; bases unmatched to any gene: 12. TCRdb analysed the 5' RACE reads with MiXCR anew, one entry per CDR3 protein. This sample has approximately 300,000 distinct CDR3 sequences; under 8.5% occur once, and the top ten carry about 20%. Material: PBMCs or a T cell subset sorted from them (not recorded which). The chain carries TRBV7-2 and TRBJ1-2; TRBD1 matches 7 bases. The clonotype was recovered from a man aged 18 to 29 who had mild COVID-19 (a few samples of this study predate the infection). Cell type and time point are not known. As DNA, the CDR3 is TGTGCCAGCAGCCGGGCTGTCAGGGGGGATAATGGCTACACCTTC. This sequence encodes CASSRAVRGDNGYTF.